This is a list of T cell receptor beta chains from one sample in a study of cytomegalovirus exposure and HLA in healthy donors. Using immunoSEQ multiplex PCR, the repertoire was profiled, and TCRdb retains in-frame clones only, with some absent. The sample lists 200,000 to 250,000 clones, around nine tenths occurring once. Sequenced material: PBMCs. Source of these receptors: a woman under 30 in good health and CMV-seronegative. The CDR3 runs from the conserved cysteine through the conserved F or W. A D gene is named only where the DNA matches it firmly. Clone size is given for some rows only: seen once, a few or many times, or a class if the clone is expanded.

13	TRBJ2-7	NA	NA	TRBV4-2	CASSQAGLYEQYF	TGTGCCAGCAGCCAGGCGGGCTTGTACGAGCAGTACTTC
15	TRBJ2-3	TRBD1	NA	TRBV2	CASSGRGPRTDTQYF	TGTGCCAGCAGTGGAAGGGGGCCCCGCACAGATACGCAGTATTTT
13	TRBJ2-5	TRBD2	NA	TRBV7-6	CASSELASETQYF	TGTGCCAGCAGCGAACTAGCGTCAGAGACCCAGTACTTC
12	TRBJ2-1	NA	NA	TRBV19	CASSIGRNEQFF	TGTGCCAGTAGTATAGGGAGGAATGAGCAGTTCTTC
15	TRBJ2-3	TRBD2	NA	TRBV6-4	CASSDSAGGIDTQYF	TGTGCCAGCAGTGACTCGGCGGGAGGGATAGATACGCAGTATTTT
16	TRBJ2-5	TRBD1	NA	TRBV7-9	CASSVTGQGGQETQYF	TGTGCCAGCAGCGTTACGGGACAGGGAGGCCAAGAGACCCAGTACTTC
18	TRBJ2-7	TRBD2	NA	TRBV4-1	CASSQEGLAGLSTYEQYF	TGCGCCAGCAGCCAAGAGGGACTAGCGGGACTGAGTACGTACGAGCAGTACTTC
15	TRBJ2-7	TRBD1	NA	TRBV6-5	CASRRDRAIQGGQYF	TGTGCCAGCAGACGGGACAGGGCCATTCAGGGCGGGCAGTACTTC
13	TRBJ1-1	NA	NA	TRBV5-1	CARHGQPNTEAFF	TGCGCCCGCCATGGACAGCCGAACACTGAAGCTTTCTTT
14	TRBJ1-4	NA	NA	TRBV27	CASNGGTLSEKLFF	TGTGCCAGCAACGGGGGGACTTTGAGCGAAAAACTGTTTTTT
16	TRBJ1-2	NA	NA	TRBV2	CAINAGSREILGGYTF	TGTGCCATCAACGCGGGATCCAGGGAGATTTTGGGCGGCTACACCTTC
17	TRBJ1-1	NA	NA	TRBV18	CASRWGHGRTGDTEAFF	TGTGCCAGCCGCTGGGGGCACGGACGAACGGGCGACACTGAAGCTTTCTTT
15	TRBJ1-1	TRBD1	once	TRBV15	CATSGSTGENTEAFF	TGTGCCACCAGCGGCTCGACAGGGGAAAACACTGAAGCTTTCTTT
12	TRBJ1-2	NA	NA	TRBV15	CATSRALVGYTF	TGTGCCACCAGCAGAGCCCTCGTCGGCTACACCTTC
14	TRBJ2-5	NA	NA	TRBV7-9	CASSLVGVQETQYF	TGTGCCAGCAGCTTGGTCGGGGTCCAAGAGACCCAGTACTTC
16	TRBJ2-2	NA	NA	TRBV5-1	CASSLPTTANTGELFF	TGCGCCAGCAGCCTGCCGACGACAGCGAACACCGGGGAGCTGTTTTTT
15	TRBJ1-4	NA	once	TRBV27	CASQLTGQTNEKLFF	TGTGCCAGCCAGTTAACAGGGCAAACTAATGAAAAACTGTTTTTT
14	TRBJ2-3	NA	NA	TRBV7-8	CASSLMAFTDTQYF	TGCGCCAGCAGCTTAATGGCTTTCACAGATACGCAGTATTTT
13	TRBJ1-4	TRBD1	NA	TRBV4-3	CAPGQGLGEKLFF	TGCGCCCCAGGACAGGGTTTGGGCGAAAAACTGTTTTTT
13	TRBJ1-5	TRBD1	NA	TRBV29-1	CSAGDRGCQPQHF	TGCAGCGCCGGGGACAGGGGCTGTCAGCCCCAGCATTTT
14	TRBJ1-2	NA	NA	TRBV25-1	CASSIRGGGIGYTF	TGTGCCAGCAGTATCCGCGGGGGGGGGATCGGCTACACCTTC
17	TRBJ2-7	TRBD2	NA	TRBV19	CASSIDRGTSGIYEQYF	TGTGCCAGTAGTATAGATCGAGGGACTAGCGGGATCTACGAGCAGTACTTC
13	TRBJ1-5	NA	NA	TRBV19	CASIPGYNQPQHF	TGTGCCAGTATACCGGGGTACAATCAGCCCCAGCATTTT
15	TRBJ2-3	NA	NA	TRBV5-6	CASSRSPQWTDTQYF	TGTGCCAGCAGCAGATCCCCACAGTGGACAGATACGCAGTATTTT
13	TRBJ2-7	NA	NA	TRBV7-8	CASSYRVSYEQYF	TGTGCCAGCAGCTACCGGGTTTCCTACGAGCAGTACTTC
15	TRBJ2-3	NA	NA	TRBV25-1	CASMPPRGGVDTQYF	TGTGCCAGCATGCCCCCCCGGGGTGGTGTAGATACGCAGTATTTT
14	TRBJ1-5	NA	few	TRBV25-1	CASSELGGNQPQHF	TGTGCCAGCAGTGAATTAGGGGGCAATCAGCCCCAGCATTTT
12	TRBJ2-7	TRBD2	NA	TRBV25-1	CARGGVVNEQYF	TGTGCCAGGGGGGGGGTTGTCAACGAGCAGTACTTC
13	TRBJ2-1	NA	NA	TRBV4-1	CASSPWAGNEQFF	TGCGCCAGCAGCCCGTGGGCCGGCAATGAGCAGTTCTTC
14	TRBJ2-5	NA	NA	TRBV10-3	CAISESLGQPEQYF	TGTGCCATCAGTGAGTCTTTGGGGCAACCGGAGCAGTACTTC
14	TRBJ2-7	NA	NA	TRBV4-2	CASSQDLTGREQYF	TGTGCCAGCAGCCAAGATTTAACGGGTAGGGAGCAGTACTTC
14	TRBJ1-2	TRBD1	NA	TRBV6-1	CAGTPRQGGYGYTF	TGTGCCGGTACACCACGACAGGGGGGCTATGGCTACACCTTC
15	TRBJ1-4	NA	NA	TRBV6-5	CASSPYREGGEKLFF	TGTGCCAGCAGTCCATACAGGGAAGGAGGTGAAAAACTGTTTTTT
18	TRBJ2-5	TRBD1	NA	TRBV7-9	CASSLGGQANPLQETQYF	TGTGCCAGCAGCTTAGGGGGACAGGCGAACCCTCTCCAAGAGACCCAGTACTTC